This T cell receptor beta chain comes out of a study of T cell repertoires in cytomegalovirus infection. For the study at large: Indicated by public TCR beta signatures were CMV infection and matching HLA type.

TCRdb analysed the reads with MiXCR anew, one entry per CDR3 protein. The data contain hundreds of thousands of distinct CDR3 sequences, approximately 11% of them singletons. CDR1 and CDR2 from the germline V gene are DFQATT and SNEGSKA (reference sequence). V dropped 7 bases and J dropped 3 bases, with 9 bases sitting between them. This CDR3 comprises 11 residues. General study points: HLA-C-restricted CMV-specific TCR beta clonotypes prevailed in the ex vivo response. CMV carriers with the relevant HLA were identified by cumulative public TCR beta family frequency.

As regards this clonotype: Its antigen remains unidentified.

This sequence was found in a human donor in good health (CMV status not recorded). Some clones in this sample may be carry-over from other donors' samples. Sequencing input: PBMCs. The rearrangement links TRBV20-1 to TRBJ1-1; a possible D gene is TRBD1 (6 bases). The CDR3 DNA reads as TGCAGTGTGGCAGGGGACACTGAAGCTTTCTTT. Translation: CSVAGDTEAFF.